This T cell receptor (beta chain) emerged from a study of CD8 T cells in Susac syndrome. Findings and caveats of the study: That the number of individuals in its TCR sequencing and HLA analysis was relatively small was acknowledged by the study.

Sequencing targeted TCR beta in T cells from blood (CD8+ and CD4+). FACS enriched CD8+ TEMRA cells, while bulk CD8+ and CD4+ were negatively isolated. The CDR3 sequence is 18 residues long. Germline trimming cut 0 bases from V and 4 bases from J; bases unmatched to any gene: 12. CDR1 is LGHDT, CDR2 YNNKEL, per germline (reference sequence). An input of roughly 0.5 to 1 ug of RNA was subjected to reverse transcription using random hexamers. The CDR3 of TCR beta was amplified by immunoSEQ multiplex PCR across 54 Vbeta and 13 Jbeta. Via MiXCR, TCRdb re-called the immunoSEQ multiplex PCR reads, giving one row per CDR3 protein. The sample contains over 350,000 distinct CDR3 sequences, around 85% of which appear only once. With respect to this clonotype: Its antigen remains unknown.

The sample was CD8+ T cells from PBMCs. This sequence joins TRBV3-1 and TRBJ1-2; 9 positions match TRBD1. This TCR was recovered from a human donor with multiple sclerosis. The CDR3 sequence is CASSQDLGQGVGIYGYTF. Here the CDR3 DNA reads TGTGCCAGCAGCCAAGACCTGGGACAGGGCGTCGGGATCTATGGCTACACCTTC.